This TCR beta chain was sequenced for a study of cytomegalovirus exposure and HLA in healthy donors. CDR1 is LGHNA, CDR2 YNFKEQ, per germline. The V gene lost 0 bases and the J gene lost 2 bases, with 11 bases spanning the gap. The CDR3 runs 15 residues. Primers: 60 Vbeta forward and 13 Jbeta reverse. Clones were read by immunoSEQ multiplex PCR, and TCRdb kept only the in-frame ones, dropping some. Of about 36,000 clones listed, 55% to 75% are singletons. Study-wide results and caveats: Common viral pathogens were later found to be apparently linked to several of the most significant clusters. A missense variant in DCLRE1C was later tied to TCR beta V- and J-gene trimming.

Despite likely unrecorded immune exposures, the donors were nominally healthy at the time of sampling. A word on this clone: As yet, its antigen is unknown.

The sample comprised PBMCs. This TCR was sampled from a young man in good health and CMV-seronegative. This chain connects TRBV4-2 to TRBJ2-7; D is perhaps TRBD1 (6 bases). CDR3 coding DNA: TGTGCCAGCAGCCAAGAGAACAGGGTGACCTACGAGCAGTACTTC. Amino acid sequence: CASSQENRVTYEQYF.